The 29 T cell receptor beta chains below were found in one sample sequenced in a study of shared clonotypes between healthy human individuals. Clones were sequenced by immunoSEQ multiplex PCR, and TCRdb holds only the in-frame ones, with some missing. The repertoire has millions of clones, 85% to 95% of them found once; the top ten carry about 0.13%. Sequencing was carried out using naive CD4+ T cells sorted from blood. Subset specified: CD45RA+ positively selected. The receptors shown here come from a man in his late teens or twenties in good health.

A remark on this clone: The same CDR3 can be traced to other DNA sequences in this sample. This chain uses TRBV7-9 with TRBJ1-2; D is uncertain. V was clipped by 1 base and J by 2 bases, with 5 bases between them. The germline CDR1 and CDR2 sequences are SEHNR and FQNEAQ (reference sequence). This CDR3 is 13 amino acids long. CDR3 residues: CASSLGENYGYTF. The CDR3 bases are TGTGCCAGCAGCTTAGGAGAAAACTATGGCTACACCTTC.

The J gene is TRBJ1-5, the V gene TRBV28; D call uncertain. Trimming pared 6 bases from V and 11 bases from J, leaving 14 bases between. The CDR3 consists of 12 residues. Germline V lookup: CDR1 MDHEN, CDR2 SYDVKM. The CDR3 spells CASSPRFLAQHF. CDR3 sequence (DNA): TGTGCCAGCAGCCCCCGTTTCTTAGCCCAGCATTTT.

Regarding this clone: A read error may explain this, as a much larger clone is one base away. The rearrangement uses TRBV9 and TRBJ2-7; a weak D match, TRBD1 (5 bases). The V gene's germline CDR1 is SGDLS and CDR2 YYNGEE. V was cut by 4 bases and J by 1 base, with 12 bases left in between. The CDR3 covers 14 residues. The CDR3 DNA is TGTGCCAGCAGCCTCGGACACCTATCCTACGAGCAGTACTTC. This gives the protein CASSLGHLSYEQYF.

The rearrangement uses TRBV5-1 and TRBJ1-5; D not certain. The CDR3 is 13 residues long. Germline V gives CDR1 SGHRS, CDR2 YFSETQ. With 4 bases removed from V and 5 bases from J, the gap between germline ends came to 10 bases. CDR3 sequence reads: CASSASFDQPQHF. The DNA of the CDR3 is TGCGCCAGCAGCGCGAGTTTTGATCAGCCCCAGCATTTT.

This rearrangement joins TRBV6-5 to TRBJ1-3; D ambiguous. V gave up 4 bases and J gave up 0 bases, with 10 bases separating them. The CDR3 is 15 amino acids. CDR1 is MNHEY and CDR2 is SVGAGI in the germline V gene. CDR3 region: CASSSTPNSGNTIYF. In DNA form, the CDR3 reads TGTGCCAGCAGTTCAACACCGAACTCTGGAAACACCATATATTTT.

For this clone: Additional DNA sequences in this sample encode the identical CDR3. The rearrangement uses TRBV27 and TRBJ1-5, with 7 bases aligning to TRBD1. V trimming: 2 bases; J trimming: 1 base; junction bases outside the gene matches: 2. Germline CDR1 reads MNHEY; CDR2 reads SMNVEV (reference sequence). The CDR3 consists of 15 residues. The CDR3 spells CASSLEGASNQPQHF. The CDR3 DNA reads TGTGCCAGCAGTTTAGAGGGGGCGAGCAATCAGCCCCAGCATTTT.

The gene calls are TRBV29-1 and TRBJ1-2, with D tentatively TRBD1 (5 bases). Trimming took 3 bases from V and 8 from J, leaving 22 bases between them. CDR1 is SQVTM and CDR2 is ANQGSEA in the germline V gene. This CDR3 has 15 residues. DNA of the CDR3: TGCAGCGTTGAGGGGAGTAGTTGGGGGACCTACGGCTACACCTTC. Its translation: CSVEGSSWGTYGYTF.

V gene TRBV12-5 combines with J gene TRBJ2-5; TRBD2 matches 8 bases. The germline V gene has CDR1 LGHNT and CDR2 FRNRAP. V lost 3 bases, J lost 3 bases, and 6 bases stayed unmatched. CDR3 size: 15 residues. CDR3 region: CASGLGISGKETQYF. CDR3 bases: TGTGCTAGTGGTTTAGGGATTAGCGGGAAAGAGACCCAGTACTTC.

The rearrangement links TRBV30 to TRBJ1-3; no firm D call. The CDR3 extends over 15 amino acids. Germline CDR1 GTSNPN, CDR2 SVGIG (reference sequence). V was cut by 0 bases and J by 0 bases, with 9 bases left in between. CDR3 amino acids: CAWSVLGISGNTIYF. DNA of the CDR3: TGTGCCTGGAGTGTACTGGGGATCTCTGGAAACACCATATATTTT.

This clone was observed a single time. J is TRBJ1-2 and V is TRBV28; D ambiguous. The CDR3 length is 14 residues. V lost 1 base and J lost 8, with 14 bases in between. Germline V gives CDR1 MDHEN, CDR2 SYDVKM. CDR3 protein: CASSLSQSTGGYTF. CDR3 coding DNA: TGTGCCAGCAGTTTATCTCAGTCGACGGGGGGCTACACCTTC.

The chain joins TRBV11-2 to TRBJ2-7; D ambiguous. The CDR3 extends over 17 amino acids. Trimming took off 5 bases at V and 4 bases at J, with 24 bases between the two ends. In germline, CDR1 is SGHAT, CDR2 FQNNGV. The CDR3, as DNA: TGTGCCAGCAGCCGGATCGTCGGTGGCGGTAAACCTTACGAGCAGTACTTC. Its protein product is CASSRIVGGGKPYEQYF. The full variable domain, rest sourced from reference TRBV11-2 and TRBJ2-7, is EAGVAQSPRYKIIEKRQSVAFWCNPISGHATLYWYQQILGQGPKLLIQFQNNGVVDDSQLPKDRFSAERLKGVDSTLKIQPAKLEDSAVYLCASSRIVGGGKPYEQYFGPGTRLTVT.

The rearrangement uses TRBV6-5 and TRBJ2-5; D call uncertain. The CDR3 sequence is 16 residues long. Germline assignment: CDR1 MNHEY and CDR2 SVGAGI. Trimming cost V 2 bases and J 2 bases, with 15 bases left between them. CDR3 sequence: CASSYGIGAGQETQYF. The CDR3 DNA is TGTGCCAGCAGTTACGGTATAGGCGCCGGGCAAGAGACCCAGTACTTC.

The chain couples TRBV5-4 to TRBJ1-4, with D unresolved. Trimming stripped 3 bases from V and 1 base from J, with 4 bases between. The V gene's germline CDR1 is SGHNT and CDR2 YYREEE (reference sequence). CDR3 length equals 13 residues. CDR3 sequence reads: CASSSQTNEKLFF. CDR3 in DNA: TGTGCCAGCAGCTCCCAAACTAATGAAAAACTGTTTTTT.

In regard to this clone: The same CDR3 is also encoded by other DNA sequences in this sample. The chain has TRBV11-2 and TRBJ2-7, with TRBD1 as a possible D gene (5 bases). The CDR3 sequence is 14 residues long. Germline CDR1 is SGHAT and CDR2 is FQNNGV. Trimming left V 5 bases short and J 0 bases short, with 11 bases between. The CDR3 here is CASSRTDSSYEQYF. CDR3 nucleotide sequence: TGTGCCAGCAGCAGGACCGACAGCTCCTACGAGCAGTACTTC.

The V call is TRBV29-1, the J call TRBJ1-2; D is unclear. Per the germline V gene, CDR1 is SQVTM and CDR2 is ANQGSEA. The CDR3 runs 13 residues. V lost 2 bases to trimming and J lost 1 base, with 8 bases between them. The CDR3 DNA sequence: TGCAGCGTTGAATGGCAGCATAACTATGGCTACACCTTC. Protein: CSVEWQHNYGYTF.

The chain links TRBV19 to TRBJ2-7; D possibly corresponds to TRBD2 (5 bases). CDR1 and CDR2 from the germline V gene are LNHDA and SQIVND (reference sequence). This CDR3 contains 11 residues. V dropped 9 bases and J dropped 1 base, with 7 bases sitting between them. CDR3 sequence reads: CASGKSYEQYF. The CDR3 nucleotides read TGTGCCAGCGGGAAATCCTACGAGCAGTACTTC.

The rearrangement joins TRBV10-3 to TRBJ2-7; tentatively, D is TRBD1 (7 bases). Trimming stripped 5 bases from V and 5 bases from J, with 19 bases between. The germline CDR1 and CDR2 sequences are ENHRY and SYGVKD. The CDR3 runs to 15 residues. CDR3 sequence: CAISTSTGRINEQYF. Here the CDR3 DNA reads TGTGCCATCAGTACATCGACAGGGAGGATCAACGAGCAGTACTTC.

This clone was seen a handful of times. The V gene is TRBV20-1, the J gene TRBJ1-1; a possible D gene is TRBD1 (5 bases). CDR3 length equals 11 residues. V lost 6 bases and J lost 8, with 13 bases in between. Germline CDR1 is DFQATT and CDR2 is SNEGSKA (reference sequence). The CDR3 is CSAAGPREAFF. CDR3 nucleotides: TGCAGTGCCGCAGGGCCAAGGGAAGCTTTCTTT.

The V and J genes are TRBV30 and TRBJ2-3; a weak D match, TRBD1 (5 bases). Trimming shortened V by 0 bases and J by 7 bases, and 20 bases separated the two germline ends. This CDR3 is built from 16 residues. In germline, CDR1 is GTSNPN, CDR2 SVGIG (reference sequence). The CDR3 bases are TGTGCCTGGAGTGTAGACGCGCCGGTTTCAGGGTATACGCAGTATTTT. Translated: CAWSVDAPVSGYTQYF.

V gene TRBV27 combines with J gene TRBJ1-1, with 8 bases lining up with TRBD1. V was pared by 6 bases and J by 3 bases, with 15 bases of the junction left unmatched. The CDR3 is 17 residues long. Germline V gives CDR1 MNHEY, CDR2 SMNVEV (reference sequence). The CDR3 spells CASSITTTQGVYTEAFF. The CDR3 DNA is TGTGCCAGCAGCATTACAACGACACAGGGGGTGTACACTGAAGCTTTCTTT.

The rearrangement joins TRBV11-2 to TRBJ2-1, with D possibly being TRBD1 or TRBD2 (5 bases each). This CDR3 is 14 amino acids long. The germline V gene encodes CDR1 SGHAT and CDR2 FQNNGV. Trimming cost V 3 bases and J 9 bases, with 15 bases left between them. CDR3 amino acids: CASSFGAGMVEQFF. CDR3 coding DNA: TGTGCCAGCAGCTTCGGGGCAGGGATGGTTGAGCAGTTCTTC.

This clone occurred once. This chain links TRBV6-5 with TRBJ1-2; 9 bases are shared with TRBD1. CDR3 length: 14 amino acids. Germline CDR1 MNHEY, CDR2 SVGAGI. V dropped 6 bases and J dropped 6; count of bases not matched to a gene: 8. CDR3 sequence reads: CASSHNGQGNGYTF. The CDR3 region has the DNA TGTGCCAGCAGCCATAACGGACAGGGGAATGGCTACACCTTC.

The V gene is TRBV18, the J gene TRBJ1-1; D is uncertain. V gave up 8 bases and J gave up 4 bases, with 11 bases separating them. The CDR3 consists of 12 residues. Per germline, CDR1 KGHSH and CDR2 LQKENI. The CDR3 reads CASRPGATEAFF. DNA of the CDR3: TGTGCCAGCCGCCCTGGTGCCACTGAAGCTTTCTTT. Based on the CDR3 plus reference TRBV18 and TRBJ1-1, the full variable domain is NAGVMQNPRHLVRRRGQEARLRCSPMKGHSHVYWYRQLPEEGLKFMVYLQKENIIDESGMPKERFSAEFPKEGPSILRIQQVVRGDSAAYFCASRPGATEAFFGQGTRLTVV.

The CDR3 loop reads CASSPPGAGGYQYF. The CDR3 DNA is TGTGCCAGCAGCCCCCCCGGAGCGGGAGGTTACCAGTACTTC. This chain joins TRBV7-2 and TRBJ2-5, with TRBD2 matching 9 bases. The germline CDR1 and CDR2 sequences are SGHTA and FQGNSA. V shed 5 bases, J shed 10 bases, and the junction held 11 bases outside the gene matches. The CDR3 has 14 amino acids.

V gene TRBV29-1 combines with J gene TRBJ2-1; D is ambiguous. This CDR3 contains 11 residues. The germline V gene encodes CDR1 SQVTM and CDR2 ANQGSEA. V dropped 6 bases and J dropped 10 bases, with 13 bases sitting between them. CDR3 sequence: CSVSSHWEQFF. The CDR3 DNA sequence: TGCAGCGTATCTAGTCATTGGGAGCAGTTCTTC.

J is TRBJ2-3 and V is TRBV7-2; D gene ambiguous. Germline CDR1 and CDR2: SGHTA and FQGNSA. The length of the CDR3 is 12 residues. The ends were cut back, 3 bases at V and 6 bases at J, with 7 bases in the middle. This chain's CDR3 is CASSFGGDTQYF. The CDR3 nucleotides are TGTGCCAGCAGCTTCGGTGGTGATACGCAGTATTTT. The full variable domain, rest sourced from reference TRBV7-2 and TRBJ2-3, is GAGVSQSPSNKVTEKGKDVELRCDPISGHTALYWYRQSLGQGLEFLIYFQGNSAPDKSGLPSDRFSAERTGGSVSTLTIQRTQQEDSAVYLCASSFGGDTQYFGPGTRLTVL.

V and J are TRBV18 and TRBJ2-3; D not resolved. Germline V gene lookup returns CDR1 KGHSH and CDR2 LQKENI. This CDR3 region has 13 residues. V dropped 4 bases and J dropped 1 base, with 6 bases sitting between them. CDR3 amino acids: CASSRDGTDTQYF. The CDR3 DNA sequence: TGTGCCAGCTCACGCGACGGCACAGATACGCAGTATTTT.

The V and J genes are TRBV5-1 and TRBJ1-4; TRBD1 agrees at 9 bases. Germline V CDR1 and CDR2: SGHRS, YFSETQ. The CDR3 spans 16 residues. V trimming: 5 bases; J trimming: 3 bases; junction bases outside the gene matches: 8. The CDR3 DNA reads TGCGCCAGCAGGGCCGGGACAGGGAGGGCTAATGAAAAACTGTTTTTT. Residues: CASRAGTGRANEKLFF.

CDR3 DNA sequence: TGTGCCAGCAGGAGAGACCAAACGAACACCGGGGAGCTGTTTTTT. Translating gives CASRRDQTNTGELFF. The chain has TRBV27 and TRBJ2-2; D call uncertain. The CDR3 consists of 15 residues. Germline V gene lookup returns CDR1 MNHEY and CDR2 SMNVEV (reference sequence). The V gene lost 6 bases and the J gene lost 0 bases, with 11 bases spanning the gap.